This TCR beta chain came from a study of cytomegalovirus exposure and HLA in healthy donors. The wider study: Among 150 million to 200 million T cells, an earlier analysis found about 110 million unique TCR beta sequences. An early release of data contained about 85 million unique TCRs, which came from HLA-typed donors. Broader study findings: DRB1 had the most TCR associations and HLA-C the fewest, a later analysis found, with rates varying by HLA locus. Later analysis revealed greater clonal expansion in HLA-associated TCR beta chains than in equally common others.

The PCR was carried out with 60 Vbeta primers and 13 Jbeta primers. The repertoire was sequenced with immunoSEQ multiplex PCR; TCRdb's copy has only in-frame clones and lacks some. The sample totals around 110,000 clones. As concerns this clone: Its antigen is currently unknown.

The germline V and J ends were trimmed by 3 bases and 8 bases, with 19 bases remaining between them. This CDR3 is 16 amino acids long. CDR1 MNHEY and CDR2 SMNVEV come from the germline V gene (reference sequence). Sequenced material: PBMCs. The source of this sequence is a man between 35 and 55 years old in good health and CMV-seropositive. The chain carries TRBV27 and TRBJ2-2, with a possible D match to TRBD1 (6 bases). CDR3 in amino acids: CASSFLGAQGPGELFF. CDR3 DNA sequence: TGTGCCAGCAGTTTCTTGGGGGCGCAGGGTCCTGGGGAGCTGTTTTTT.